These 2 T cell receptor beta chains share one sample of origin, sequenced in a study of T cells after yellow fever vaccination. TCRdb itself ran the 5' RACE reads through MiXCR, one entry per CDR3 protein. The table lists about 32,000 distinct CDR3 sequences, around 6.7% of them singletons. The material sequenced was PBMCs, either bulk or a sorted T-cell subset (CD4+, CD8+, memory, or dextramer-sorted; not recorded which), taken on the day of the first yellow fever vaccination. Source of these receptors: a man aged 18 to 35 who received the YFV17D yellow fever vaccine.

This clonotype appeared many times. This chain links TRBV5-1 with TRBJ1-1; the D gene is possibly TRBD1 (5 bases). The V end was cut by 3 bases, the J end by 5 bases, with 11 bases between. CDR1 and CDR2 (germline): SGHRS, YFSETQ. The CDR3 totals 13 residues. The CDR3 loop is CASSWGWGTEAFF. The DNA of the CDR3 is TGCGCCAGCAGCTGGGGCTGGGGGACTGAAGCTTTCTTT.

The sample holds many counts of this clonotype. V usage is TRBV12-3 or TRBV12-4 and J usage is TRBJ2-1; D may be TRBD2 (6 bases). V dropped 5 bases and J dropped 4 bases, with 15 bases sitting between them. The CDR3 is 15 amino acids. The CDR3 sequence is CASSPRLGRYNEQFF. In nucleotides, the CDR3 is TGTGCCAGCAGTCCAAGACTAGGGCGGTACAATGAGCAGTTCTTC.